The sequence of this T cell receptor (beta chain) was determined in a study of T-cell memory formation after mild COVID-19. Study at large: Most TCR clusters belonged to a single donor.

This clonotype was observed a few times. Its antigen is still unknown. A single record per CDR3 protein comes from TCRdb applying MiXCR to the 5' RACE reads. The repertoire has 250,000 to 350,000 distinct CDR3 sequences, roughly 17% of them found once; the top ten carry approximately 25%. Germline CDR1 SGHDT, CDR2 YYEEEE. Trimming took 1 base from V and 7 from J, leaving 18 bases between them. This CDR3 spans 15 amino acids. General observations from the study: Mainly CM and EM harbored the contracting CD4+ clones; mainly EMRA harbored the CD8+ ones. SARS-CoV-2 specificity was not confirmed for second-wave clones peaking on day 37.

The sequencing sample was made of PBMCs or a T cell subset sorted from them (not recorded which). The rearrangement uses TRBV5-6 and TRBJ2-7; D perhaps matches TRBD1 (5 bases). This clonotype was obtained from a man aged 18 to 29 who had mild COVID-19 (a few samples of this study predate the infection). Cell type and time point are not known. CDR3 nucleotides: TGTGCCAGCAGCTTGATCGCAGGGAACCCTACGGAGCAGTACGTC. Residues: CASSLIAGNPTEQYV.